One and the same sample provided the 2 T cell receptor beta chains below, sequenced in a study of radiation and T cells in renal cell carcinoma. The sample's time point: baseline pretreatment blood. Described treatment: 15 Gy SBRT to primary tumor, nephrectomy 4 weeks later. Data came from immunoSEQ multiplex PCR; TCRdb stores just in-frame clones and leaves some out. Here the sample spans about 140,000 clones, roughly 83% being singletons. The sequences come from blood, collected from a patient whose treatment included radiotherapy and nephrectomy. The source of these receptors is a woman aged 45-65 years with renal cell carcinoma.

This clone was observed a single time. The chain combines TRBV6-5 with TRBJ1-6; D possibly corresponds to TRBD1 (5 bases). This CDR3 region has 15 residues. Germline CDR1 is MNHEY and CDR2 is SVGAGI. V lost 6 bases and J lost 1, with 10 bases in between. The CDR3 sequence is CASRDEGSYNSPLHF. The CDR3 bases are TGTGCCAGCAGGGACGAGGGGTCCTATAATTCACCCCTCCACTTT.

This chain joins TRBV25-1 and TRBJ2-5, with 11 bases fitting TRBD2. Trimming removed 4 bases from V and 1 base from J; junction bases left unmatched: 8. CDR3 length: 17 residues. Germline-derived CDR1 and CDR2 are MGHDK and SYGVNS. Here the CDR3 reads CASSAFSGGAGQETQYF. The CDR3 bases are TGTGCCAGCAGTGCATTTAGCGGGGGGGCAGGCCAAGAGACCCAGTACTTC.